These 17 T cell receptor beta chains share one sample of origin, sequenced in a study of T cell responses to AZD1222 COVID-19 vaccine. Clones were sequenced by immunoSEQ multiplex PCR, and TCRdb holds only the in-frame ones, with some missing. Among 100,000 to 130,000 clones listed, more than 70% were seen once. The sequences come from peripheral blood, collected on day 0 of AZD1222 vaccination. These receptors were obtained from an adult in good health.

V is TRBV5-1 and J is TRBJ2-7, with D perhaps matching TRBD2 (5 bases). CDR1 and CDR2 from the germline V gene are SGHRS and YFSETQ. Deletions cut 7 bases from V and 5 bases from J, with 10 bases between. The CDR3 spans 11 residues. CDR3 in amino acids: CASSGSNEQYF. DNA for the CDR3: TGCGCCAGCTCGGGGTCCAACGAGCAGTACTTC.

The chain recombines TRBV6-4 with TRBJ1-5, with D possibly matching TRBD1 (6 bases). Deletions cut 3 bases from V and 2 bases from J, with 8 bases between. CDR3 length equals 14 residues. Germline V gene data show CDR1 as MRHNA and CDR2 as SNTAGT. The CDR3 loop reads CASSEQGGNQPQHF. CDR3 nucleotide sequence: TGTGCCAGCAGTGAACAGGGTGGCAATCAGCCCCAGCATTTT.

The rearrangement uses TRBV19 and TRBJ2-1, with D unresolved. CDR3 length: 13 amino acids. CDR1 LNHDA and CDR2 SQIVND come from the germline V gene (reference sequence). Trimming pared 5 bases from V and 4 bases from J, leaving 9 bases between. CDR3 loop: CASSVGVYNEQFF. The CDR3 DNA reads TGTGCCAGTAGTGTAGGCGTTTACAATGAGCAGTTCTTC.

The chain is built from TRBV12-3 or TRBV12-4 and TRBJ1-1; maybe TRBD1 (5 bases). Trimming removed 4 bases from V and 6 bases from J, with 6 bases in between. This CDR3 has 11 residues. CDR3 loop: CASSWGAEAFF. CDR3 DNA: TGTGCCAGCAGTTGGGGGGCTGAAGCTTTCTTT.

This rearrangement joins TRBV5-1 to TRBJ2-1; 9 nucleotides agree with TRBD2. CDR3 length: 14 amino acids. Losses at the gene ends were 0 bases for V and 5 bases for J; bases not matched to a gene: 0. The germline V gene has CDR1 SGHRS and CDR2 YFSETQ. CDR3 in DNA: TGCGCCAGCAGCTTGGGACTAGCGGACAATGAGCAGTTCTTC. Translated: CASSLGLADNEQFF.

This chain links TRBV29-1 with TRBJ1-6; D remains ambiguous. There are 11 residues in the CDR3. The ends were cut back, 3 bases at V and 16 bases at J, with 13 bases in the middle. The germline V gene encodes CDR1 SQVTM and CDR2 ANQGSEA. Written as DNA, the CDR3 is TGCAGCGTTGAGGGTCGCCGGGGACTCCACTTT. It is translated as CSVEGRRGLHF.

This clone has a handful of counts. The rearrangement links TRBV7-3 to TRBJ1-6; the D gene is possibly TRBD1 (5 bases). The CDR3 runs to 14 residues. Germline loops: CDR1 SGHTA, CDR2 FQGTGA. Trimming removed 7 bases from V and 6 bases from J, with 13 bases in between. This chain's CDR3 is CASNDGGPNSPLHF. CDR3 DNA: TGTGCCAGCAACGACGGGGGTCCTAATTCACCCCTCCACTTT.

This chain links TRBV7-9 with TRBJ1-1; D gene unclear. V was trimmed by 3 bases and J by 2 bases, leaving 13 bases between them. This CDR3 contains 15 residues. CDR1 SEHNR and CDR2 FQNEAQ come from the germline V gene (reference sequence). The CDR3 spells CASSFQTVLNTEAFF. The CDR3 bases are TGTGCCAGCAGCTTCCAAACAGTCCTAAACACTGAAGCTTTCTTT.

As DNA, the CDR3 is TGTGCCAGCAAGGTGGGCGGGACCATGAGCTATGGCTACACCTTC. Translation: CASKVGGTMSYGYTF. This chain joins TRBV27 and TRBJ1-2; a possible D gene is TRBD1 (5 bases). V shed 7 bases and J shed 4 bases, with 19 bases lying between them. Germline CDR1 and CDR2: MNHEY and SMNVEV (reference sequence). The CDR3 runs 15 residues.

The rearrangement uses TRBV14 and TRBJ2-5; D assignment may be TRBD1 or TRBD2 (5 bases each). This CDR3 contains 17 residues. Trimming removed 0 bases at V and 3 bases at J, with 17 bases between. CDR1 SGHDN and CDR2 FVKESK come from the germline V gene. CDR3 amino acids: CASSQDQRMGRKETQYF. The CDR3, as DNA: TGTGCCAGCAGCCAAGATCAACGGATGGGACGGAAAGAGACCCAGTACTTC.

J is TRBJ1-5 and V is TRBV7-2, with TRBD1 identical over 7 bases. J lost 5 bases, V lost 3 bases, and 4 bases had no gene match. Germline V gives CDR1 SGHTA, CDR2 FQGNSA. This CDR3 comprises 14 residues. The CDR3 sequence is CASSFRTGDQPQHF. CDR3 in DNA: TGTGCCAGCAGCTTCAGGACAGGCGATCAGCCCCAGCATTTT.

The V gene is TRBV25-1, the J gene TRBJ2-4; maybe TRBD2 (5 bases). Germline V gene data show CDR1 as MGHDK and CDR2 as SYGVNS. With 3 bases removed from V and 3 bases from J, the gap between germline ends came to 15 bases. The CDR3 spans 16 residues. The CDR3 spells CASSELKTADKNIQYF. CDR3 sequence (DNA): TGTGCCAGCAGTGAGCTAAAAACAGCGGACAAAAACATTCAGTACTTC. The whole variable domain, filled in from reference TRBV25-1 and TRBJ2-4, reads EADIYQTPRYLVIGTGKKITLECSQTMGHDKMYWYQQDPGMELHLIHYSYGVNSTEKGDLSSESTVSRIRTEHFPLTLESARPSHTSQYLCASSELKTADKNIQYFGAGTRLSVL.

V gene TRBV10-3 combines with J gene TRBJ2-2; 7 bases agree with TRBD1. Germline CDR1 and CDR2: ENHRY and SYGVKD. After removal of 10 bases from V and 6 bases from J, the junction contained 11 bases not matched to a gene. CDR3 length equals 14 residues. Here the CDR3 reads CASRDSNSPGELFF. CDR3 in DNA: TGTGCCAGCCGGGACAGCAACTCCCCCGGGGAGCTGTTTTTT.

The gene calls are TRBV28 and TRBJ2-1, with TRBD1 identical over 7 bases. The CDR3 consists of 16 residues. Germline CDR1 MDHEN, CDR2 SYDVKM. The V and J ends lost 5 bases and 3 bases, in that order; junction bases with no gene match: 10. CDR3 in amino acids: CASSVLPGQLYNEQFF. In nucleotides, the CDR3 is TGTGCCAGCAGTGTGTTGCCGGGACAGCTCTACAATGAGCAGTTCTTC.

V is TRBV5-6 and J is TRBJ1-3; D unclear. The CDR3 consists of 16 residues. CDR1 and CDR2 (germline): SGHDT, YYEEEE. Trimming removed 2 bases from V and 4 bases from J, with 16 bases in between. The CDR3 reads CASSFGPPLTGNTIYF. As DNA, the CDR3 is TGTGCCAGCAGCTTCGGGCCCCCCTTGACCGGAAACACCATATATTTT.

The V and J genes are TRBV6-5 and TRBJ1-4; D may be TRBD1 (5 bases). The germline gives CDR1 MNHEY, CDR2 SVGAGI. Trimming cost V 3 bases and J 7 bases, with 12 bases left between them. The CDR3 covers 14 residues. In DNA form, the CDR3 reads TGTGCCAGCAGTTATGGGGGAGGGCGTGAAAAACTGTTTTTT. This sequence encodes CASSYGGGREKLFF.

This clone was counted only a few times. J is TRBJ2-1 and V is TRBV18; 15 bases match TRBD2. Germline V CDR1 and CDR2: KGHSH, LQKENI. This CDR3 region has 17 residues. Trimming cost V 0 bases and J 8 bases; bases outside gene matches: 5. DNA of the CDR3: TGTGCCAGCTCACCACCAGGACTAGCGGGGGGGCTCGATGAGCAGTTCTTC. The encoded protein is CASSPPGLAGGLDEQFF. Full variable domain (outside the CDR3, taken from reference TRBV18 and TRBJ2-1): NAGVMQNPRHLVRRRGQEARLRCSPMKGHSHVYWYRQLPEEGLKFMVYLQKENIIDESGMPKERFSAEFPKEGPSILRIQQVVRGDSAAYFCASSPPGLAGGLDEQFFGPGTRLTVL.